The clone carrying this T cell receptor beta chain has a handful of counts. What it recognizes is unknown. With a J-beta primer mix and a sample-barcoded 5' primer, a second PCR ran about 7 to 11 cycles. Each CDR3 protein is one row after TCRdb ran MiXCR on the 5' RACE reads. This sample has under 2,000,000 distinct CDR3 sequences; roughly 49% occur once, and the top ten carry 2% to 2.5%. The data stem from a study of blood T cells in healthy people across ages. Per sample, extraction of total RNA gave at least 5 micrograms in every case. The CDR3 sequence is 15 residues long. Germline V gene data show CDR1 as MNHNY and CDR2 as SVGAGI (reference sequence). The ends were cut back, 6 bases at V and 5 bases at J, with 14 bases in the middle. Notes on the study in general: PBMCs left unsorted prevented a conclusive naive versus antigen-experienced comparison.

The TCR originated in a middle-aged woman in good health. Sequences were obtained from blood. This chain uses TRBV6-6 with TRBJ1-6; tentative D call: TRBD1 (6 bases). The DNA for the CDR3 is TGTGCCAGCAGATCAACCCAGGGGAATAATTCACCCCTCCACTTT. This translates into CASRSTQGNNSPLHF.